Described below is a single TCR beta chain sequence and its context. Its antigen is undetermined. The sample belongs to a study of T-cell memory formation after mild COVID-19. General study points: The pre-infection memory compartment contained some responding clones, suggesting cross-reactive memory joined. Contracting CD4+ clones were located mainly in CM and EM, and CD8+ clones in EMRA. Nothing confirmed that second-wave clones peaking on day 37 were specific for SARS-CoV-2. Clones that contracted from day 15 to 85 were balanced CD4/CD8, while later expanders leaned CD4+.

TCRdb itself ran the 5' RACE reads through MiXCR, one entry per CDR3 protein. The sample consists of 120,000 to 150,000 distinct CDR3 sequences, 15% to 20% of them appearing once. Deletions cut 1 base from V and 7 bases from J, with 13 bases between. This CDR3 spans 14 amino acids. CDR1 and CDR2 (germline): SEHNR, FQNEAQ (reference sequence). The clonotype comes from an adult woman who had mild COVID-19 (a few samples of this study predate the infection). Cell type and time point are not known. The rearrangement joins TRBV7-9 to TRBJ1-2; D unclear. The specimen sequenced was PBMCs or a T cell subset sorted from them (not recorded which). The CDR3 nucleotides are TGTGCCAGCAGCTTAGTCGTCTCGTCGTCTGGCTACACCTTC. It encodes CASSLVVSSSGYTF.